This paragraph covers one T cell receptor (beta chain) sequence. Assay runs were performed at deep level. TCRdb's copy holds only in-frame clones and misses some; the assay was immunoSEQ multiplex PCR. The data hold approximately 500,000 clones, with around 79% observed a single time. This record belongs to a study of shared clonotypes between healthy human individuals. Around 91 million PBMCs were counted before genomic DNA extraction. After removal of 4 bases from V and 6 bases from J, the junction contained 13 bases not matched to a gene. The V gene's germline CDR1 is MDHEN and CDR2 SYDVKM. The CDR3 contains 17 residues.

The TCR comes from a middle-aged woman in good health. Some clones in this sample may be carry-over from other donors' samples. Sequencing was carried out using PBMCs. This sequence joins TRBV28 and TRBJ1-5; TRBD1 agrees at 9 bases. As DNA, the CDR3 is TGTGCCAGCAGTTCGAGGATTAACAGGGGGCGCGTTCAGCCCCAGCATTTT. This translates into CASSSRINRGRVQPQHF. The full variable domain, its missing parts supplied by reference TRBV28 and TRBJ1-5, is DVKVTQSSRYLVKRTGEKVFLECVQDMDHENMFWYRQDPGLGLRLIYFSYDVKMKEKGDIPEGYSVSREKKERFSLILESASTNQTSMYLCASSSRINRGRVQPQHFGDGTRLSIL.